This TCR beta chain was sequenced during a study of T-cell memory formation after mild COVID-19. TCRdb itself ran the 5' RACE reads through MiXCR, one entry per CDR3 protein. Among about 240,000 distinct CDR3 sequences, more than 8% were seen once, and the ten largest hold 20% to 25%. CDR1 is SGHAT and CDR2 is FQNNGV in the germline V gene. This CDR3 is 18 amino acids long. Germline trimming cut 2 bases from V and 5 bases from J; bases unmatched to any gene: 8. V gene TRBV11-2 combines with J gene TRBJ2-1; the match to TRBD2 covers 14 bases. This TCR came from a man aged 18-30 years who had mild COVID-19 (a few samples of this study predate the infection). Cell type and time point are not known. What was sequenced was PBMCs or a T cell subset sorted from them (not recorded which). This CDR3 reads CASSLRLAGGNFHNEQFF. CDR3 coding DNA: TGTGCCAGCAGCTTAAGACTAGCGGGGGGGAATTTCCACAATGAGCAGTTCTTC.